The 6 T cell receptor beta chains listed next were all sequenced from one sample in a study of blood T cell repertoires in COVID-19. Some clones are missing from TCRdb's copy, which holds only in-frame ones; the method was immunoSEQ multiplex PCR. The sample yields 150,000 to 170,000 clones, roughly 80% seen once. The sample consisted of peripheral blood. These TCRs come from an older woman with acute or convalescent COVID-19.

This clone was seen a few times. The chain uses TRBV5-3 and TRBJ2-3, with 9 bases fitting TRBD2. Being an ORF, TRBV5-3 has a function that is uncertain. Losses at the gene ends were 0 bases for V and 5 bases for J; bases not matched to a gene: 4. The CDR3 loop spans 15 amino acids. In nucleotides, the CDR3 is TGTGCCAGAAGCTTGGTCCAGCGGGGGGTAGATACGCAGTATTTT. Protein product: CARSLVQRGVDTQYF.

The genes are TRBV3-1 (or the pseudogene TRBV3-2) and TRBJ2-6, with TRBD1 as a possible D gene (5 bases). Per the germline V gene, CDR1 is LGHDT and CDR2 is YNNKEL (reference sequence). The V end was cut by 0 bases, the J end by 2 bases, with 8 bases between. This CDR3 has 16 residues. Here the CDR3 DNA reads TGTGCCAGCAGCCAAGACAGGGTGGCTGGGGCCAACGTCCTGACTTTC. Translating gives CASSQDRVAGANVLTF.

The genes are TRBV3-1 (or the pseudogene TRBV3-2) and TRBJ2-5; TRBD2 aligns across 10 bases. The CDR3 loop spans 16 amino acids. Trimming removed 1 base from V and 1 base from J; junction bases left unmatched: 3. Germline CDR1 LGHDT, CDR2 YNNKEL (reference sequence). CDR3 loop: CASSQGRTSGQETQYF. The DNA of the CDR3 is TGTGCCAGCAGCCAAGGGCGGACTAGCGGCCAAGAGACCCAGTACTTC.

The rearrangement links TRBV19 to TRBJ2-3; 7 bases align to TRBD1. Germline CDR1 reads LNHDA; CDR2 reads SQIVND (reference sequence). The CDR3 contains 13 residues. V gave up 6 bases and J gave up 6 bases; unmatched junction bases: 6. The CDR3 here is CASRMKGADTQYF. DNA for the CDR3: TGTGCCAGTAGAATGAAGGGGGCGGATACGCAGTATTTT. The full variable domain, its missing parts supplied by reference TRBV19 and TRBJ2-3, is DGGITQSPKYLFRKEGQNVTLSCEQNLNHDAMYWYRQDPGQGLRLIYYSQIVNDFQKGDIAEGYSVSREKKESFPLTVTSAQKNPTAFYLCASRMKGADTQYFGPGTRLTVL.

This chain links TRBV5-4 with TRBJ2-2, with 8 bases fitting TRBD1. The V gene's germline CDR1 is SGHNT and CDR2 YYREEE (reference sequence). The trim removed 4 bases at V and 0 bases at J, leaving 5 bases unmatched. The CDR3 covers 16 residues. CDR3 nucleotides: TGTGCCAGCAGCCCTCCGGGACAGGCGAACACCGGGGAGCTGTTTTTT. Its translation is CASSPPGQANTGELFF.

The CDR3 bases are TGTGCCAGCAGTAGTGGACAGTTCAATGAGCAGTTCTTC. Protein: CASSSGQFNEQFF. This chain connects TRBV6-5 to TRBJ2-1, with D tentatively TRBD1 (6 bases). Germline V gene sequence: CDR1 MNHEY, CDR2 SVGAGI. The CDR3 is 13 amino acids. V was clipped by 5 bases and J by 6 bases, with 11 bases between them.